The sequence of this T cell receptor beta chain was determined in a study of cytomegalovirus exposure and HLA in healthy donors. Overall study context: The same platform was used for the 100 to 150 validation repertoires and the 500 to 700 first-cohort repertoires, a later analysis reported. Study conclusions and caveats: It was reportedly the case that the classifier diagnosed cytomegalovirus status with high specificity and sensitivity. Some public TCRs appeared in many individuals, while most sequences were rare.

Germline V gene sequence: CDR1 SGHNT, CDR2 YENEEA. V was pared by 2 bases and J by 7 bases, with 9 bases between. The CDR3 length is 13 residues. In regard to this clone: Antigen specificity is unknown.

Sequencing used immunoSEQ multiplex PCR; TCRdb keeps in-frame clones, though not all of them. The table includes 150,000 to 200,000 clones, roughly 91% detected once. Sequencing was carried out using PBMCs. The V call is TRBV11-3, the J call TRBJ2-1; D is possibly TRBD1 (6 bases). The receptor was derived from a woman aged 18-29 years in good health and CMV-seropositive. The CDR3: CASSLSQGNEQFF. Written as DNA, the CDR3 is TGTGCCAGCAGCTTAAGCCAGGGGAATGAGCAGTTCTTC.